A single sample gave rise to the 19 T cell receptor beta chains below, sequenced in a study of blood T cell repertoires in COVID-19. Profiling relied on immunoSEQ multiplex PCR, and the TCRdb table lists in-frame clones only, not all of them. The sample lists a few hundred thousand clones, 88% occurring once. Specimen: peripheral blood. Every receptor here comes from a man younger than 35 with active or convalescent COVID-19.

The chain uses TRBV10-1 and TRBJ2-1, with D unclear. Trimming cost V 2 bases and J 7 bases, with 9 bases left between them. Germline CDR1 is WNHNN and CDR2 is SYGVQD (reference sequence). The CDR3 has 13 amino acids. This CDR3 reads CASSEISGNEQFF. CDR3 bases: TGCGCCAGCAGTGAGATTAGTGGTAATGAGCAGTTCTTC.

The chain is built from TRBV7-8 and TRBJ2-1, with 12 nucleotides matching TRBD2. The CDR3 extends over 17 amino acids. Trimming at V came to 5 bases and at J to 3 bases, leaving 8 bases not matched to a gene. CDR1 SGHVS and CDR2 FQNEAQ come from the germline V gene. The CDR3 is CASSGRLAGVLYNEQFF. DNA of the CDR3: TGTGCCAGCAGCGGGCGACTAGCGGGGGTTCTCTACAATGAGCAGTTCTTC.

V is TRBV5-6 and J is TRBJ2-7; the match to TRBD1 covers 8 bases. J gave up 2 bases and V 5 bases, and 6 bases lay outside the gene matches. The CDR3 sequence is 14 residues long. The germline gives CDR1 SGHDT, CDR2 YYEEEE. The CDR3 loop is CASSRDRSTYEQYF. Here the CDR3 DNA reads TGTGCCAGCAGTCGGGACAGGTCCACCTACGAGCAGTACTTC.

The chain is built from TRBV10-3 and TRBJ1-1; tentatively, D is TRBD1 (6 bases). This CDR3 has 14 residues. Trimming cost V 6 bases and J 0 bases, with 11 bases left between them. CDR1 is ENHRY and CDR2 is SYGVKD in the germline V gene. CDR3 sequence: CAIRTGHMNTEAFF. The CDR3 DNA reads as TGTGCCATCAGGACGGGACACATGAACACTGAAGCTTTCTTT.

As DNA, the CDR3 is TGTGCCAGCTCACCGTACAGGGGTGAGTACGAGCAGTACTTC. Protein sequence: CASSPYRGEYEQYF. The chain recombines TRBV18 with TRBJ2-7, with TRBD1 identical over 7 bases. Germline trimming cut 3 bases from V and 4 bases from J; bases unmatched to any gene: 6. This CDR3 contains 14 residues. Germline assignment: CDR1 KGHSH and CDR2 LQKENI.

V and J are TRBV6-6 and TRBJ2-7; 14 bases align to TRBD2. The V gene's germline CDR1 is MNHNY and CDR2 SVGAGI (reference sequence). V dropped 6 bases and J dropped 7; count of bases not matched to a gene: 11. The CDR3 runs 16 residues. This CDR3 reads CASSQLGLAGGHEQYF. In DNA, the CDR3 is TGTGCCAGCAGCCAACTTGGACTAGCGGGGGGTCATGAGCAGTACTTC.

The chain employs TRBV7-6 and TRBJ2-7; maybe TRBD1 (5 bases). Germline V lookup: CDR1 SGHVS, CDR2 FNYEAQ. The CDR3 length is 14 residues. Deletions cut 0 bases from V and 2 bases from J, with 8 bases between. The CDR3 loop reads CASSLAGVTYEQYF. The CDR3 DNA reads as TGTGCCAGCAGCTTAGCAGGGGTGACCTACGAGCAGTACTTC.

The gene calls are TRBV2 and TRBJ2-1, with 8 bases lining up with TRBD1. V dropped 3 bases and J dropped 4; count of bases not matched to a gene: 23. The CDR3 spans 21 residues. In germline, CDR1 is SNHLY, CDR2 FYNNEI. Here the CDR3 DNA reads TGTGCCAGCAGTGATGGTTTCGAGGACGTCAGGGGGCTATCTGGATACAATGAGCAGTTCTTC. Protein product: CASSDGFEDVRGLSGYNEQFF.

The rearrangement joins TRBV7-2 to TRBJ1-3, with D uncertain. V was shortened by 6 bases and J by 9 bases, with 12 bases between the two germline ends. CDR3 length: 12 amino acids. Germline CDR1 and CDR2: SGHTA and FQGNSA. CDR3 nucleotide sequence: TGTGCCAGCAGGACTAACAGCGGCACCATATATTTT. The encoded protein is CASRTNSGTIYF.

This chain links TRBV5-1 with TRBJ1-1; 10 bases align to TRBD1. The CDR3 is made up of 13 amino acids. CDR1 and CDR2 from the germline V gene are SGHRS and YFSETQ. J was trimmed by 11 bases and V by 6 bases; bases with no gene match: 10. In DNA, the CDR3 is TGCGCCAGCAACTCCGGGACAGGGGTTGGGGCTTTCTTT. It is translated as CASNSGTGVGAFF.

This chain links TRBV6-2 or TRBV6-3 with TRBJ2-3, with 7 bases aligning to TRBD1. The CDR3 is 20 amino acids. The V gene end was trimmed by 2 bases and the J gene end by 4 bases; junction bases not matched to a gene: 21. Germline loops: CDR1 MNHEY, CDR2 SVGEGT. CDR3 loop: CASSYEEKPKDRADSDTQYF. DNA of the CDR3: TGTGCCAGCAGTTACGAGGAGAAGCCTAAAGACAGGGCCGACTCAGATACGCAGTATTTT.

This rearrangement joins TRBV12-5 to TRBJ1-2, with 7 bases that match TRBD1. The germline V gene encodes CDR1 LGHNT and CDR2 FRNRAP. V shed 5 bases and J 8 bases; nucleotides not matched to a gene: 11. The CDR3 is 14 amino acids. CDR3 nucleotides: TGTGCTAGTGGTCCCTCACTTCAGGGGGGAGGCTACACCTTC. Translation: CASGPSLQGGGYTF.

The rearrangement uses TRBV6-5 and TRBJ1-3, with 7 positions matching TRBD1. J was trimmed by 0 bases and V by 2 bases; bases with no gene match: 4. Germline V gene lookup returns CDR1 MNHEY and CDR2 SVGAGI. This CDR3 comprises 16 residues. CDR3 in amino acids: CASSYDPGGSGNTIYF. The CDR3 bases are TGTGCCAGCAGTTACGACCCAGGGGGCTCTGGAAACACCATATATTTT.

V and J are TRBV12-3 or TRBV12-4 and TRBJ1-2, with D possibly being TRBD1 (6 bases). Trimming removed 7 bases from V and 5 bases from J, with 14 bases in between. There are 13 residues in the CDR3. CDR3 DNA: TGTGCCAGCAACGAAGGGGGGGGTTATGGCTACACCTTC. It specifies CASNEGGGYGYTF.

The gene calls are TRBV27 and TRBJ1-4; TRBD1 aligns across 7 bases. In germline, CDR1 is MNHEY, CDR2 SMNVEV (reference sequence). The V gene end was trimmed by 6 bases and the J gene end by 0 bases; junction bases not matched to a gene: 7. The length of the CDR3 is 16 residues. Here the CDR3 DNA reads TGTGCCAGCAGGAAGGGGGCCGGTGCAACTAATGAAAAACTGTTTTTT. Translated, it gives CASRKGAGATNEKLFF.

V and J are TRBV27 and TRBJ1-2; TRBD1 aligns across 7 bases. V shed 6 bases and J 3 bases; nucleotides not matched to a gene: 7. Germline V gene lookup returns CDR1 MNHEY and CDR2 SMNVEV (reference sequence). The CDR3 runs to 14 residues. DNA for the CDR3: TGTGCCAGCAGGGTGACAGGGTCGGACTATGGCTACACCTTC. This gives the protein CASRVTGSDYGYTF.

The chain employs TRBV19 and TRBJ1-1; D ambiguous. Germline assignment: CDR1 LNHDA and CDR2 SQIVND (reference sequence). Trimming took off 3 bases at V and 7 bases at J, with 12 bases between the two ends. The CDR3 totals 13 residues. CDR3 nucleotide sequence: TGTGCCAGTAGTATTTGGCCATACGATGAAGCTTTCTTT. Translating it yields CASSIWPYDEAFF.

This chain's CDR3 is CASSVGTDPRGYTF. Here the CDR3 DNA reads TGTGCCAGCAGCGTAGGGACAGACCCCCGCGGCTACACCTTC. J is TRBJ1-2 and V is TRBV9; D might be TRBD1 (6 bases). Germline CDR1 and CDR2: SGDLS and YYNGEE. The ends were cut back, 0 bases at V and 8 bases at J, with 14 bases in the middle. There are 14 residues in the CDR3.

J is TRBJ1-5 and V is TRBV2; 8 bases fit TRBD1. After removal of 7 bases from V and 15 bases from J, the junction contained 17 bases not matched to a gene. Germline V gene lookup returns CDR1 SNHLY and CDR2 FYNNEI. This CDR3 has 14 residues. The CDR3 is CASNPGAGGTRAHF. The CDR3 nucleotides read TGTGCCAGCAATCCCGGGGCAGGGGGCACAAGGGCGCATTTT.